Listed here are 27 T cell receptor beta chains from one sample, sequenced in a study of shared clonotypes between healthy human individuals. The table came from immunoSEQ multiplex PCR; TCRdb's copy has only in-frame clones and leaves some out. The sample has more than 400,000 clones, about 85% seen once. What was sequenced was PBMCs. Receptors originate from a woman aged 40 to 50 in good health. Some clones in this sample may be carry-over from other donors' samples.

This clone came up once. This chain connects TRBV7-8 to TRBJ2-1, with no clear D. CDR1 is SGHVS, CDR2 FQNEAQ, per germline. Trimming cost V 1 base and J 4 bases, with 11 bases left between them. The CDR3 has 15 residues. The CDR3 loop reads CASSLEGGDYNEQFF. CDR3 nucleotide sequence: TGTGCCAGCAGCTTAGAGGGTGGGGATTACAATGAGCAGTTCTTC.

The sample holds a few counts of this clone. The rearrangement uses TRBV4-3 and TRBJ1-2, with 8 positions matching TRBD1. The germline CDR1 and CDR2 sequences are LGHNA and YSLEER. Trimming at V came to 4 bases and at J to 3 bases, leaving 7 bases not matched to a gene. The CDR3 spans 15 residues. The CDR3, as DNA: TGCGCCAGCAGCCCCTTTATGGGACAGGACTATGGCTACACCTTC. It codes for CASSPFMGQDYGYTF.

The chain joins TRBV15 to TRBJ2-4; TRBD1 agrees at 8 bases. This CDR3 spans 17 amino acids. V shed 1 base and J 1 base; nucleotides not matched to a gene: 6. Germline lookup yields CDR1 LNHNV and CDR2 YYDKDF (reference sequence). The CDR3 bases are TGTGCCACCAGCAGAGCCAGGGGGCCGACCGCCAAAAACATTCAGTACTTC. Translation gives CATSRARGPTAKNIQYF.

This sequence joins TRBV5-1 and TRBJ2-3, with 10 bases lining up with TRBD2. The CDR3 spans 15 residues. The germline gives CDR1 SGHRS, CDR2 YFSETQ. V lost 0 bases, J lost 5 bases, and 3 bases stayed unmatched. CDR3 sequence reads: CASSLGTSGVDTQYF. The CDR3 nucleotides are TGCGCCAGCAGCTTGGGGACTAGCGGCGTAGATACGCAGTATTTT. The full variable domain, with the rest looked up from reference TRBV5-1 and TRBJ2-3, is KAGVTQTPRYLIKTRGQQVTLSCSPISGHRSVSWYQQTPGQGLQFLFEYFSETQRNKGNFPGRFSGRQFSNSRSEMNVSTLELGDSALYLCASSLGTSGVDTQYFGPGTRLTVL.

The genes are TRBV5-8 and TRBJ1-1; TRBD1 matches at 8 bases. After removal of 1 base from V and 1 base from J, the junction contained 3 bases not matched to a gene. Germline V CDR1 and CDR2: SGHTS, YDEGEE. The CDR3 is 15 amino acids. The CDR3 spells CASSLFRGQNTEAFF. CDR3 coding DNA: TGTGCCAGCAGCTTGTTCAGGGGGCAGAACACTGAAGCTTTCTTT. The full variable domain, its missing parts supplied by reference TRBV5-8 and TRBJ1-1, is EAGVTQSPTHLIKTRGQQATLRCSPISGHTSVYWYQQALGLGLQFLLWYDEGEERNRGNFPPRFSGRQFPNYSSELNVNALELEDSALYLCASSLFRGQNTEAFFGQGTRLTVV.

Worth noting for this clone: A far larger clone is a single base away, which makes a read error likely. This chain links TRBV11-3 with TRBJ2-2, with D possibly called TRBD1 or TRBD2 (5 bases each). CDR3 length: 15 amino acids. Germline values: CDR1 SGHNT, CDR2 YENEEA. Trimming took 4 bases from V and 8 from J, leaving 17 bases between them. DNA of the CDR3: TGTGCCAGCAGCTCCGGGACCACTGCTAGGGGGGAGCTGTTTTTT. It encodes CASSSGTTARGELFF.

V is TRBV27 and J is TRBJ1-4, with a possible D match to TRBD1 (5 bases). Trimming cost V 4 bases and J 3 bases, with 18 bases left between them. The CDR3 consists of 17 residues. Germline V CDR1 and CDR2: MNHEY, SMNVEV (reference sequence). Written as DNA, the CDR3 is TGTGCCAGCAGTTCCCCCCGGGGGGGACGGGCTAATGAAAAACTGTTTTTT. This translates into CASSSPRGGRANEKLFF.

This clone was found a few times. The chain employs TRBV5-1 and TRBJ2-3, with 12 nucleotides matching TRBD2. Trimming removed 4 bases from V and 5 bases from J; junction bases left unmatched: 8. The CDR3 sequence is 16 residues long. Germline V gene sequence: CDR1 SGHRS, CDR2 YFSETQ. CDR3 DNA sequence: TGCGCCAGCAGCCCCCTAGCGGGAGGGGGAGGAGATACGCAGTATTTT. Translation gives CASSPLAGGGGDTQYF. Using reference TRBV5-1 and TRBJ2-3 for the parts outside the CDR3, the full variable domain is KAGVTQTPRYLIKTRGQQVTLSCSPISGHRSVSWYQQTPGQGLQFLFEYFSETQRNKGNFPGRFSGRQFSNSRSEMNVSTLELGDSALYLCASSPLAGGGGDTQYFGPGTRLTVL.

The chain is built from TRBV27 and TRBJ1-1; D is unclear. The CDR3 spans 13 residues. V dropped 3 bases and J dropped 8 bases, with 13 bases sitting between them. CDR1 and CDR2 from the germline V gene are MNHEY and SMNVEV (reference sequence). The CDR3 protein is CASSLGDPTEAFF. For the CDR3, the DNA is TGTGCCAGCAGTTTGGGCGACCCTACCGAAGCTTTCTTT.

The rearrangement uses TRBV28 and TRBJ1-4, with a tentative D call TRBD1 (6 bases). The ends were cut back, 5 bases at V and 8 bases at J, with 18 bases in the middle. This CDR3 region has 15 residues. CDR1 is MDHEN, CDR2 SYDVKM, per germline. The CDR3 sequence: CASSLQGGGNEKLFF. The DNA of the CDR3 is TGTGCCAGCAGTCTACAGGGCGGTGGTAACGAAAAACTGTTTTTT. Based on the CDR3 plus reference TRBV28 and TRBJ1-4, the full variable domain is DVKVTQSSRYLVKRTGEKVFLECVQDMDHENMFWYRQDPGLGLRLIYFSYDVKMKEKGDIPEGYSVSREKKERFSLILESASTNQTSMYLCASSLQGGGNEKLFFGSGTQLSVL.

In regard to this clone: It differs at one base from a far larger clone, so likely a read error. Other DNA sequences in the same sample also yield this CDR3. The chain recombines TRBV4-1 with TRBJ2-7, with D perhaps TRBD1 or TRBD2 (5 bases each). Germline V gene lookup returns CDR1 MGHRA and CDR2 YSYEKL. This CDR3 has 13 residues. For the CDR3, the DNA is TGTGCCAGCAGAAGGGACCTCAATTCCGAGCAGTACTTC. Encoded protein: CASRRDLNSEQYF.

The rearrangement links TRBV5-4 to TRBJ2-7; D might be TRBD1 (6 bases). V was trimmed by 5 bases and J by 3 bases, leaving 18 bases between them. CDR1 SGHNT and CDR2 YYREEE come from the germline V gene (reference sequence). This CDR3 contains 15 residues. CDR3 protein: CASRMSQTGSYEQYF. DNA for the CDR3: TGTGCCAGCAGGATGTCCCAGACAGGTAGCTACGAGCAGTACTTC.

J is TRBJ2-7 and V is TRBV18; 16 bases align to TRBD2. Germline V gene data show CDR1 as KGHSH and CDR2 as LQKENI. V dropped 4 bases and J dropped 5; count of bases not matched to a gene: 8. The CDR3 loop spans 17 amino acids. The CDR3 loop is CASSRPGLAGGPHEQYF. The CDR3 DNA is TGTGCCAGCTCACGGCCGGGACTAGCGGGAGGGCCCCACGAGCAGTACTTC.

This clone was seen a few times. A far bigger clonotype differs at one base, so this is likely a read error. Likely a read error: the CDR3 ends without its conserved phenylalanine or tryptophan. Other DNA sequences in the sample encode the same CDR3. The chain carries TRBV27 and TRBJ2-7; 10 bases are shared with TRBD2. Germline CDR1 is MNHEY and CDR2 is SMNVEV (reference sequence). V gave up 5 bases and J gave up 5 bases; unmatched junction bases: 9. The CDR3 has 15 amino acids. The CDR3 DNA reads as TGTGCCAGCAGTACCAAGCGGGAGGGCCCCCACGAGCAGTACTTA. It yields the protein CASSTKREGPHEQYL.

Concerning this clone: One base separates it from a far larger clone, so it is likely a read error. V gene TRBV21-1 combines with J gene TRBJ1-1. TRBV21-1 is shown as a pseudogene. The CDR3 loop spans 16 amino acids. CDR3 protein: CASSKGGEGANTEALF. DNA for the CDR3: TGTGCCAGCAGCAAAGGGGGGGAAGGGGCAAACACTGAAGCTCTCTTT.

Remarks on this clone: A far larger clone is just one base off, so this is likely a read error. The V call is TRBV28, the J call TRBJ2-7; perhaps TRBD2 as D (6 bases). The V gene's germline CDR1 is MDHEN and CDR2 SYDVKM. The CDR3 runs 20 residues. CDR3 in amino acids: CASGLFRGSNFELESYEQYF. The CDR3, as DNA: TGTGCCAGCGGTTTATTTCGGGGGTCTAATTTCGAATTGGAGAGCTACGAGCAGTACTTC.

This clone was counted only a few times. This likely stems from a read error, as it lies one base from a far larger clone. The identical CDR3 is also encoded by other nucleotide sequences in the sample. V usage is TRBV25-1 and J usage is TRBJ2-3, with TRBD2 matching 13 bases. The CDR3 sequence is 18 residues long. V shed 4 bases and J 1 base; nucleotides not matched to a gene: 8. Germline loops: CDR1 MGHDK, CDR2 SYGVNS. The CDR3 coding sequence is TGTGCCAGCAGTGTACTAGCGGGAGGGGTCTTCGGCACAGATACGCAGTATTTT. It encodes CASSVLAGGVFGTDTQYF.

The J gene is TRBJ2-2, the V gene TRBV7-8, with 7 bases fitting TRBD2. Germline CDR1 SGHVS, CDR2 FQNEAQ. CDR3 length equals 16 residues. V trimming: 5 bases; J trimming: 6 bases; junction bases outside the gene matches: 12. Here the CDR3 reads CASSPPPGGGAGELFF. The CDR3 DNA sequence: TGTGCCAGCAGCCCACCCCCGGGGGGAGGCGCCGGGGAGCTGTTTTTT.

Details on this clone: Since a far larger clone is one base different, this is likely a read error. The identical CDR3 is also encoded by other nucleotide sequences in the sample. This chain joins TRBV29-1 and TRBJ2-7; D might be TRBD2 (6 bases). The length of the CDR3 is 12 residues. V was cut by 7 bases and J by 2 bases, with 12 bases left in between. Germline assignment: CDR1 SQVTM and CDR2 ANQGSEA. The CDR3 region is CSARDVTYEQYF. As DNA, the CDR3 is TGCAGCGCGCGGGACGTAACCTACGAGCAGTACTTC.

For this clone: This likely traces to a read error, being one base from a far larger clone. Within the sample, other DNA sequences also encode this same CDR3. The rearrangement uses TRBV6-5 and TRBJ1-5; 9 nucleotides align to TRBD1. Germline V gene data show CDR1 as MNHEY and CDR2 as SVGAGI. The length of the CDR3 is 16 residues. As DNA, the CDR3 is TGTGCAAGCAGTTATTCGGCGCCAGGACAGGGGAAGGCCCAGCATTTT. This translates into CASSYSAPGQGKAQHF.

Points on this clone: A far larger clone differs by one base, so this is likely a read error. The sample contains more than one DNA sequence encoding this CDR3. The genes are TRBV29-1 and TRBJ1-1; D perhaps matches TRBD1 (5 bases). This CDR3 contains 13 residues. V was pared by 5 bases and J by 0 bases, with 10 bases between. The V gene's germline CDR1 is SQVTM and CDR2 ANQGSEA. The CDR3 sequence is CSVSRDLNTEAFF. DNA of the CDR3: TGCAGCGTTAGTAGGGACTTGAACACTGAAGCTTTCTTT.

The CDR3 nucleotides read TGTGCCAGCAGCTTGGCGGGGGGGGCCACTGAAGCTTTCTTT. This codes for CASSLAGGATEAFF. The J gene is TRBJ1-1, the V gene TRBV5-4; TRBD1 is a possible D gene (6 bases). The germline V gene encodes CDR1 SGHNT and CDR2 YYREEE (reference sequence). Trimming removed 0 bases from V and 4 bases from J, with 10 bases in between. The CDR3 runs 14 residues.

V usage is TRBV29-1 and J usage is TRBJ2-1; 7 bases line up with TRBD1. The CDR3 runs 15 residues. Germline V CDR1 and CDR2: SQVTM, ANQGSEA. The J segment lost 5 bases and the V segment lost 3 bases, leaving 10 bases of the junction unmatched. In nucleotides, the CDR3 is TGCAGCGTTGAGGGTGGCAGGGGGTGGAACAATGAGCAGTTCTTC. This codes for CSVEGGRGWNNEQFF.

This chain uses TRBV5-1 with TRBJ1-1; a possible D gene is TRBD1 (5 bases). The CDR3 runs to 13 residues. Trimming shortened V by 7 bases and J by 6 bases, and 16 bases separated the two germline ends. Germline V gene sequence: CDR1 SGHRS, CDR2 YFSETQ. The CDR3 coding sequence is TGCGCCAGCTCGGGGGGTCTAAAGGCTGAAGCTTTCTTT. Its translation is CASSGGLKAEAFF.

To note about this clone: A single base is all that separates this from a far larger clone, so a read error is likely. V is TRBV2 and J is TRBJ2-2; 9 bases are shared with TRBD1. The CDR3 is made up of 16 amino acids. The V gene end was trimmed by 4 bases and the J gene end by 4 bases; junction bases not matched to a gene: 7. Germline values: CDR1 SNHLY, CDR2 FYNNEI. The CDR3 DNA is TGTGCCAGCAGTGGTACAGGGGGCGCAAGCACCGGGGAGCTGTTTTTT. Translating gives CASSGTGGASTGELFF. Full variable domain (outside the CDR3, taken from reference TRBV2 and TRBJ2-2): EPEVTQTPSHQVTQMGQEVILRCVPISNHLYFYWYRQILGQKVEFLVSFYNNEISEKSEIFDDQFSVERPDGSNFTLKIRSTKLEDSAMYFCASSGTGGASTGELFFGEGSRLTVL.

This chain uses TRBV28 with TRBJ2-4; D may be TRBD1 or TRBD2 (5 bases each). The CDR3 consists of 15 residues. V was trimmed by 1 base and J by 5 bases, leaving 12 bases between them. The germline CDR1 and CDR2 sequences are MDHEN and SYDVKM. The CDR3 nucleotides read TGTGCCAGCAGTTTATACCAGGGACGGGAAAACATTCAGTACTTC. It specifies CASSLYQGRENIQYF. The full variable domain, with the rest looked up from reference TRBV28 and TRBJ2-4, is DVKVTQSSRYLVKRTGEKVFLECVQDMDHENMFWYRQDPGLGLRLIYFSYDVKMKEKGDIPEGYSVSREKKERFSLILESASTNQTSMYLCASSLYQGRENIQYFGAGTRLSVL.

Worth noting for this clone: A far bigger clonotype differs at one base, so this is likely a read error. This sample also contains other DNA sequences that code for the same CDR3. The rearrangement joins TRBV28 to TRBJ1-1; D ambiguous. The CDR3 has 11 amino acids. CDR1 and CDR2 from the germline V gene are MDHEN and SYDVKM. CDR3 region: CASTGGFEAFF. For the CDR3, the DNA is TGCGCCAGCACCGGAGGGTTTGAAGCTTTCTTT. Based on the CDR3 plus reference TRBV28 and TRBJ1-1, the full variable domain is DVKVTQSSRYLVKRTGEKVFLECVQDMDHENMFWYRQDPGLGLRLIYFSYDVKMKEKGDIPEGYSVSREKKERFSLILESASTNQTSMYLCASTGGFEAFFGQGTRLTVV.